Each of the 10 T cell receptor beta chains below was sequenced from the same sample in a study of cytomegalovirus exposure and HLA in healthy donors. PCR was performed using 60 Vbeta and 13 Jbeta primers. TCRdb's copy holds only in-frame clones and misses some; the assay was immunoSEQ multiplex PCR. The sample carries about 110,000 clones, over 55% recorded once. The source material was PBMCs. All receptors come from a man between 18 and 29 years old in good health and CMV-seropositive.

The V and J genes are TRBV28 and TRBJ2-6; 9 positions agree with TRBD2. This CDR3 has 15 residues. Trimming removed 7 bases from V and 2 bases from J; junction bases left unmatched: 3. The germline V gene has CDR1 MDHEN and CDR2 SYDVKM. CDR3: CASTVAGAGANVLTF. Here the CDR3 DNA reads TGTGCCAGCACCGTAGCGGGGGCTGGGGCCAACGTCCTGACTTTC.

The chain links TRBV6-5 to TRBJ2-7; perhaps TRBD1 as D (6 bases). V lost 6 bases and J 10 bases, leaving 13 bases between the germline ends. This CDR3 has 11 amino acids. Germline V CDR1 and CDR2: MNHEY, SVGAGI. This chain's CDR3 is CASSRDTRQYF. CDR3 DNA: TGTGCCAGCAGCAGGGACACCCGCCAGTACTTC.

The V call is TRBV5-1, the J call TRBJ2-5; 12 bases are a match to TRBD2. J gave up 1 base and V 4 bases, and 8 bases lay outside the gene matches. CDR1 and CDR2 (germline): SGHRS, YFSETQ. This CDR3 spans 17 amino acids. CDR3 region: CASSPIGTSGLQETQYF. The CDR3 bases are TGCGCCAGCAGCCCCATCGGGACTAGCGGGCTCCAAGAGACCCAGTACTTC. Together with reference TRBV5-1 and TRBJ2-5, the CDR3 gives the full variable domain: KAGVTQTPRYLIKTRGQQVTLSCSPISGHRSVSWYQQTPGQGLQFLFEYFSETQRNKGNFPGRFSGRQFSNSRSEMNVSTLELGDSALYLCASSPIGTSGLQETQYFGPGTRLLVL.

Comment on this clone: Germline and junction disagree at one end, which may indicate a read error. The V gene is TRBV5-6, the J gene TRBJ1-3; maybe TRBD1 (6 bases). Germline CDR1 and CDR2: SGHDT and YYEEEE. The CDR3 runs 13 residues. DNA of the CDR3: TGTGCCAACAGCTTGGGGGCCGGAAACACCATATATTTT. This codes for CANSLGAGNTIYF.

The CDR3 DNA reads as TGTGCCTGGAGTGTATCCTCGTGGGGACAGGGGAAGCTCAGTGAAGCTTTCTTT. It codes for CAWSVSSWGQGKLSEAFF. The V and J genes are TRBV30 and TRBJ1-1, with TRBD1 matching 10 bases. J gave up 7 bases and V 0 bases, and 17 bases lay outside the gene matches. The CDR3 sequence is 18 residues long. CDR1 and CDR2 (germline): GTSNPN, SVGIG (reference sequence).

The CDR3: CASSSGLAGRTGELFF. The CDR3 DNA reads TGTGCCAGCAGTTCCGGACTAGCGGGAAGAACCGGGGAGCTGTTTTTT. The chain joins TRBV6-5 to TRBJ2-2, with 12 positions matching TRBD2. CDR1 MNHEY and CDR2 SVGAGI come from the germline V gene. J was trimmed by 5 bases and V by 4 bases; bases with no gene match: 5. The CDR3 runs to 16 residues.

The rearrangement joins TRBV7-2 to TRBJ1-1, with D perhaps TRBD1 (5 bases). Looked up from germline, CDR1 is SGHTA and CDR2 is FQGNSA. V was shortened by 1 base and J by 4 bases, with 10 bases between the two germline ends. The CDR3 consists of 14 residues. CDR3 DNA: TGTGCCAGCAGCTTAGTTCAGGGTGGCACTGAAGCTTTCTTT. It is translated as CASSLVQGGTEAFF.

This clone was seen more than once but under ten times. The chain couples TRBV18 to TRBJ1-4; D may be TRBD1 (6 bases). The CDR3 contains 15 residues. CDR1 and CDR2 (germline): KGHSH, LQKENI. V was pared by 2 bases and J by 8 bases, with 15 bases between. As DNA, the CDR3 is TGTGCCAGCTCACCAACCGGGGGGGCGAGAGAAAAACTGTTTTTT. Encoded protein: CASSPTGGAREKLFF. The whole variable domain, remainder taken from reference TRBV18 and TRBJ1-4, is NAGVMQNPRHLVRRRGQEARLRCSPMKGHSHVYWYRQLPEEGLKFMVYLQKENIIDESGMPKERFSAEFPKEGPSILRIQQVVRGDSAAYFCASSPTGGAREKLFFGSGTQLSVL.

J is TRBJ2-1 and V is TRBV28, with 9 bases matching TRBD2. CDR3 length: 17 residues. CDR1 and CDR2 (germline): MDHEN, SYDVKM. V was clipped by 6 bases and J by 12 bases; unmatched bases: 21. As DNA, the CDR3 is TGTGCCAGCAGCACCCAGAACTTGAGCGGGGGGACGATGGCGCAGTTCTTC. Its translation is CASSTQNLSGGTMAQFF. The full variable domain, rest sourced from reference TRBV28 and TRBJ2-1, is DVKVTQSSRYLVKRTGEKVFLECVQDMDHENMFWYRQDPGLGLRLIYFSYDVKMKEKGDIPEGYSVSREKKERFSLILESASTNQTSMYLCASSTQNLSGGTMAQFFGPGTRLTVL.

The gene calls are TRBV10-1 and TRBJ2-1; D may be TRBD1 (6 bases). CDR1 is WNHNN, CDR2 SYGVQD, per germline (reference sequence). The CDR3 extends over 16 amino acids. V was cut by 5 bases and J by 0 bases, with 14 bases left in between. CDR3 sequence reads: CASSSTGTPSYNEQFF. CDR3 sequence (DNA): TGCGCCAGCAGTTCGACCGGGACACCCTCCTACAATGAGCAGTTCTTC.